Below, one TCR beta chain is given with its context. Its antigen remains unidentified. Once obtained from cultured CD4+ T cells, the DNA was sequenced using the Oncomine TCR Beta short-read assay. TCRdb re-derived calls from the PCR reads in MiXCR, one entry per CDR3 protein. This table holds over 10,000 distinct CDR3 sequences, around 76% found once. Treatment described: approximately 10-day PBMC culture with coronavirus spike peptide pools or control peptides (ViraFEST assay). The CDR3 runs to 12 residues. V shed 2 bases and J shed 1 base, with 3 bases lying between them. Germline values: CDR1 SGDLS, CDR2 YYNGEE. The record originates from a study of vaccination and CD4 T cells after COVID-19.

The specimen was CD4+ T cells from blood, cultured in vitro. This chain joins TRBV9 and TRBJ2-5; D remains unclear. This TCR was recovered from a human donor who had recovered from COVID-19. The CDR3 sequence is CASSVAQETQYF. The CDR3, as DNA: TGTGCCAGCAGCGTGGCCCAAGAGACCCAGTACTTC.